This paragraph reports one T cell receptor (beta chain). Antigen specificity is unknown. The sample belongs to a study of graft-versus-host responses after intestinal transplantation. Study-wide background: Recipients got multivisceral, liver-intestinal, or isolated intestinal transplants.

The repertoire was sequenced with immunoSEQ multiplex PCR; TCRdb's copy has only in-frame clones and lacks some. The data contain more than 9,000 clones, 85% to 95% of them singletons. Overall study results and limits: Some patients had graft-donor T cell macrochimerism. In their allografts, the ratios of graft-versus-host to host-versus-graft T cell clones were high. Recipient marrow contained GvH clones, some of which appeared first in ileum or blood.

The CDR3 totals 13 residues. From germline, CDR1 is SGHRS and CDR2 YFSETQ. V trimming: 3 bases; J trimming: 4 bases; junction bases outside the gene matches: 0. The receptor was isolated from a human patient who received an intestinal transplant, so some T cells may come from the graft donor. Sample: PBMCs, taken about 110 days after intestinal transplant. The chain has TRBV5-1 and TRBJ2-2, with 7 bases that match TRBD1. CDR3 nucleotide sequence: TGCGCCAGCAGCTGGGACAGCACCGGGGAGCTGTTTTTT. It translates to CASSWDSTGELFF.